This section outlines one TCR beta chain sequence together with its context. The repertoire was sequenced with immunoSEQ multiplex PCR; TCRdb's copy has only in-frame clones and lacks some. Of roughly 90,000 clones listed, 70% to 90% are singletons. There are 14 residues in the CDR3. V shed 6 bases and J shed 1 base, with 12 bases lying between them. CDR1 and CDR2 from the germline V gene are MRHNA and SNTAGT. The data are from a study of identifying expanded T cells in peripheral blood. This chain connects TRBV6-4 to TRBJ1-1, with a possible D match to TRBD1 (6 bases). This sequence was found in a person aged 18 to 69 in good health. Sequencing input: blood. The CDR3 loop is CASSKQGWNTEAFF. The CDR3 DNA sequence: TGTGCCAGCAGCAAACAGGGATGGAACACTGAAGCTTTCTTT.